This T cell receptor (beta chain) was sequenced during a study of blood T cell repertoires in COVID-19. Study background: The study drew acute and convalescent COVID-19 samples from the United States, Italy and Spain.

The sample holds one count of this clone. V was trimmed by 0 bases and J by 4 bases, leaving 14 bases between them. The V gene's germline CDR1 is SGHRS and CDR2 YFSETQ. CDR3 size: 16 residues. Methods used by the authors: Nucleated cell counts were estimated from reference gene primer amplification. Sequencing was performed with immunoSEQ multiplex PCR; in TCRdb, only in-frame clones are kept and a portion is missing. The V and J calls and the clone size are those of that table, but D and trimming were determined from the DNA. The sample carries 100,000 to 150,000 clones, roughly 78% recorded once. The V gene is TRBV5-1, the J gene TRBJ2-4; D is possibly TRBD1 (6 bases). Input material: peripheral blood. This receptor was identified in a man aged 55 to 70 with active or convalescent COVID-19. The CDR3 nucleotides are TGCGCCAGCAGCTTGGGAACTCAGGGGCGAAAAAACATTCAGTACTTC. It encodes CASSLGTQGRKNIQYF.